These T cell receptor beta chains were read from a single sample in a study of cytomegalovirus exposure and HLA in healthy donors. The table came from immunoSEQ multiplex PCR; TCRdb's copy has only in-frame clones and leaves some out. Its table records about 74,000 clones. Sequencing input: PBMCs. These receptors originate from a female donor in good health and CMV-seropositive. Each CDR3 is given with its conserved first and last residue. A D gene is named only where the DNA matches it firmly.

j_gene | d_gene | v_gene | CDR3nt | CDR3aa
TRBJ1-5 | TRBD1 | TRBV27 | TGTGCCAGCAGGCCGACAGGGGGCCGTGATCAGCCCCAGCATTTT | CASRPTGGRDQPQHF
TRBJ1-2 | NA | TRBV5-1 | TGCGCCAGCAGCTTGGCCGATGTGGGGGCGAAAGGTGGCTACACCTTC | CASSLADVGAKGGYTF
TRBJ1-5 | TRBD1 | TRBV7-8 | TGTGCCAGCAGCTTAGACAGGGGGGGGCAGCCCCAGCATTTT | CASSLDRGGQPQHF
TRBJ2-2 | NA | TRBV30 | TGTGCCTGGAAGGGCAGGGGTCTTTCGAACACCGGGGAGCTGTTTTTT | CAWKGRGLSNTGELFF
TRBJ1-2 | NA | TRBV7-8 | TGTGCCAGCAGTCAACGACAGAACTATGGCTACACCTTC | CASSQRQNYGYTF
TRBJ2-5 | NA | TRBV4-2 | TGTGCCAGCAGCCAAGATGGACAGAGACAAGAGACCCAGTACTTC | CASSQDGQRQETQYF
TRBJ1-1 | NA | TRBV15 | TGTGCCACCAGCAGAGAAATCGAGCGAGCAGCTTTCTTT | CATSREIERAAFF
TRBJ1-2 | NA | TRBV29-1 | TGCAGCTGTGAAGGAGGGAACTATGGCTACACCTTC | CSCEGGNYGYTF
TRBJ2-7 | TRBD1 | TRBV19 | TGTGCCAGTAGTAGGACCGGGACAGGGTCCCGATACGAGCAGTACTTC | CASSRTGTGSRYEQYF
TRBJ1-1 | NA | TRBV25-1 | TGTGCCAGCAGGGGCTTTGGGAGCACTGAAGCTTTCTTT | CASRGFGSTEAFF
TRBJ1-1 | NA | TRBV7-9 | TGTGCCAGCAGCTTAGGGCATACAGTGAACACTGAAGCTTTCTTT | CASSLGHTVNTEAFF
TRBJ2-1 | TRBD2 | TRBV15 | TGTGCCACCAGCGGGGGGGGGTCCCTTAATGAGCAGTTCTTC | CATSGGGSLNEQFF
TRBJ2-4 | TRBD1 | TRBV5-4 | TGTGCCAGCAGCCTTACCGGGACAGGGGATCTATTAGCCAAAAACATTCAGTACTTC | CASSLTGTGDLLAKNIQYF
TRBJ1-1 | NA | TRBV4-3 | TGCGCCAGCAGCCAAGAACGGGGGAACACTGAAGCTTTCTTT | CASSQERGNTEAFF
TRBJ1-2 | TRBD1 | TRBV4-1 | TGCGCCAGCAGCCCTGGGCAGGGGGCCTATGGCTACACCTTC | CASSPGQGAYGYTF
TRBJ1-5 | NA | TRBV7-8 | TGTGCCAGCAGCTTAGGATCAGGGGCGTCGAGCAATCAGCCCCAGCATTTT | CASSLGSGASSNQPQHF
TRBJ2-2 | TRBD1 | TRBV6-1 | TGTGCCAGCAGGACTGACAGGGAGTACACCGGGGAGCTGTTTTTT | CASRTDREYTGELFF
TRBJ2-1 | TRBD2 | TRBV28 | TGTGCCAGCGGCGGGACTAGCGGGGACAATGAGCAGTTCTTC | CASGGTSGDNEQFF
TRBJ2-3 | TRBD1 | TRBV2 | TGTGCCAGCCGAGGACAGGGTGGTACAGATACGCAGTATTTT | CASRGQGGTDTQYF
TRBJ2-1 | NA | TRBV7-3 | TGTGCCAGCAGCTTAGTGGTCGATTTTGGGGGAGGAGAGCAGTTCTTC | CASSLVVDFGGGEQFF
TRBJ2-7 | NA | TRBV5-1 | TGCGCCAGCAGCTTGGGTCCTCCGGGTAAGCCGTACGAGCAGTACTTC | CASSLGPPGKPYEQYF
TRBJ1-2 | NA | TRBV7-9 | TGTGCCAGCAGCTTTGGACAGTATGGCTACACCTTC | CASSFGQYGYTF
TRBJ2-1 | NA | TRBV11-2 | TGTGCCAGCAGCTTCGAAGCGTTGGTCTACAATGAGCAGTTCTTC | CASSFEALVYNEQFF
TRBJ1-2 | NA | TRBV9 | TGTGCCAGCAGCGCGAGTAGAGCCCCTAACTATGGCTACACCTTC | CASSASRAPNYGYTF
TRBJ1-2 | NA | TRBV7-2 | TGTGCCAGCAGCCCAGAGGAAAGCTGGGAGAGTTTGGGCTATGGCTACACCTTC | CASSPEESWESLGYGYTF
TRBJ1-1 | NA | TRBV28 | TGTGCCAGCAGACTGGGGGGAGGATACACTGAAGCTTTCTTT | CASRLGGGYTEAFF
TRBJ2-3 | NA | TRBV18 | TGTGCCAGCTCACCACCAGCCGCGGTGGAAACAGATACGCAGTATTTT | CASSPPAAVETDTQYF
TRBJ2-1 | NA | TRBV19 | TGTGCCAGTAGTACCTTAGAGGATGGAATTTACAATGAGCAGTTCTTC | CASSTLEDGIYNEQFF
TRBJ1-2 | TRBD1 | TRBV2 | TGTGCCAGCAGTATAGTAACAGGGGGCGAGGGCTACACCTTC | CASSIVTGGEGYTF
TRBJ2-5 | NA | TRBV4-2 | TGTGCCAGCAGCCGTAACTACCAAGAGACCCAGTACTTC | CASSRNYQETQYF
TRBJ2-3 | TRBD2 | TRBV5-1 | TGCGCCAGCAGCTTGTTTGGGGGGGGCACAGATACGCAGTATTTT | CASSLFGGGTDTQYF
TRBJ2-1 | TRBD1 | TRBV5-5 | TGTGCCAGCAGATGGGACAGGGGGGCCCCGAGCTCCTACAATGAGCAGTTCTTC | CASRWDRGAPSSYNEQFF
TRBJ2-4 | NA | TRBV7-8 | TGTGCCAGCAGCCCAGTCATAAGGCTTGGGCGCTGGAGGGGCAAAAACATTCAGTACTTC | CASSPVIRLGRWRGKNIQYF
TRBJ2-2 | NA | TRBV2 | TGTGCCAGCAGGAAACGCTCGGACAGCGGCACCGGGGAGCTGTTTTTT | CASRKRSDSGTGELFF
TRBJ2-3 | TRBD1 | TRBV30 | TGTGCCTGGAGCATCGGGACAGGGAGCACAGATACGCAGTATTTT | CAWSIGTGSTDTQYF
TRBJ1-6 | NA | TRBV7-6 | TGTGCCAGCAGCCCCGGGACTGCCAATTCACCCCTCCACTTT | CASSPGTANSPLHF
TRBJ2-7 | NA | TRBV7-6 | TGTGCCAGCAGCAAGACAGATTCCTACGAGCAGTACTTC | CASSKTDSYEQYF
TRBJ1-2 | NA | TRBV5-5 | TGTGCCAGCAGCTTGGATTCAGGGAGGTTCAATGGCTACACCTTC | CASSLDSGRFNGYTF
TRBJ2-7 | NA | TRBV7-9 | TGTGCCAGCAGCTTAGTACGAGGTCTCGAGCAGTACTTC | CASSLVRGLEQYF
TRBJ2-7 | TRBD2 | TRBV4-3 | TGCGCCAGCAGCCTCAGACTAGCGGGGGCCTACGAGCAGTACTTC | CASSLRLAGAYEQYF
TRBJ2-1 | TRBD2 | TRBV30 | TGTGCCTGGAGTGTTCGGACTAGCGGGGAGTCATTCTCCTACAATGAGCAGTTCTTC | CAWSVRTSGESFSYNEQFF